The TCR beta chain described here comes from a study of T cells in narcolepsy. Study results and caveats: Healthy controls reportedly lacked the autoreactive clonotypes serially found in patients' blood. HCRT-specific and TRIB2-specific autoreactive clonotypes appeared among same-patient CSF and blood CD4+ clonotypes. Autoreactive clone sequences were missing from some blood memory CD4+ repertoires.

Comment on this clone: Its target is not known.

TCRdb keeps only in-frame clones here, not all; method: immunoSEQ multiplex PCR. The table records about 35,000 clones, 81% of them present only once. CDR3 length equals 14 residues. V shed 3 bases and J 4 bases; nucleotides not matched to a gene: 5. CDR1 is MNHEY and CDR2 is SMNVEV in the germline V gene (reference sequence). The specimen was memory (CD45RA-) CD4+ T cells from blood. The chain uses TRBV27 and TRBJ2-7; TRBD1 aligns across 8 bases. The TCR comes from a human donor in good health. CDR3 loop: CASSFRDRSYEQYF. In DNA form, the CDR3 reads TGTGCCAGCAGTTTTCGGGACAGGAGTTACGAGCAGTACTTC.